This TCR beta chain was sequenced in a study of identical twins. This clonotype was observed a handful of times. TCRdb reanalysed the 5' RACE reads using MiXCR and keeps one entry per CDR3 protein. In the table there are about 480,000 distinct CDR3 sequences, 14% of which are singletons. Germline CDR1 is SGHKS and CDR2 is YYEKEE (reference sequence). The V and J ends lost 2 bases and 3 bases, in that order; junction bases with no gene match: 9. The CDR3 is made up of 17 amino acids. The same sample was also studied in work on yellow fever vaccine responses in identical twins.

The sequencing sample was made of CD4+ T cells sorted from blood. The chain is built from TRBV5-5 and TRBJ2-3; 10 bases align to TRBD2. The TCR originated in a woman aged 18-29 years in good health. CDR3 residues: CASSFVQAGGKTDTQYF. CDR3 in DNA: TGTGCCAGCAGCTTCGTACAAGCGGGGGGGAAAACAGATACGCAGTATTTT.